This entry lists 21 T cell receptor beta chains sequenced from one sample in a study of CXCR3-negative and CXCR3-positive naive CD8 T cells. Study outcomes and limitations: CXCR3-positive naive cells carried more hydrophobic TRB CDR3s than CXCR3-negative naive cells did.

UMI-tagged TRB cDNA libraries were built via 5' RACE. TCRdb reanalyzed the 5' RACE reads and collapses them to one entry per CDR3 protein, without DNA. Recorded for this sample: about 6,200 distinct CDR3 sequences. No antigen has been assigned to these receptors. Specimen: naive CXCR3+ CD8+ T cells from blood. Subset here: CD45RO-CCR7+CD27+CD95- naive CD8+ T cells expressing CXCR3 (TNR3+). The source is a human donor in good health. Some clones in this sample may be carry-over from other donors' samples.

V usage is TRBV9 and J usage is TRBJ2-1; the D call of TRBD1 rests on TCRdb alone, since no DNA is present to check it. The CDR3 has 14 residues. Germline values: CDR1 SGDLS, CDR2 YYNGEE. The CDR3 sequence: CASSRGFSYNEQFF.

The gene calls are TRBV12-3 or TRBV12-4 and TRBJ1-5. This CDR3 is 14 amino acids long. The CDR3 protein is CASTLGPPARAQHF.

This clonotype counts as medium-sized by frequency. The chain couples TRBV7-9 to TRBJ1-1; TCRdb names TRBD1, which stays unverified in the absence of DNA. CDR3 size: 12 residues. CDR1 and CDR2 from the germline V gene are SEHNR and FQNEAQ (reference sequence). The CDR3 loop reads CASTPGNTEAFF.

The V gene is TRBV5-6, the J gene TRBJ1-1. CDR1 is SGHDT and CDR2 is YYEEEE in the germline V gene. The CDR3 is 12 amino acids. The CDR3 here is CASSLVGSEAFF.

This clonotype is medium-sized by frequency. The V gene is TRBV19, the J gene TRBJ2-1. Germline loops: CDR1 LNHDA, CDR2 SQIVND (reference sequence). The CDR3 contains 13 residues. CDR3 protein: CASSRAPHNEQFF.

CDR3 loop: CSARELGASYEQYF. The V and J genes are TRBV20-1 and TRBJ2-7; absent DNA, TCRdb's TRBD1 call cannot be checked. This CDR3 contains 14 residues. In germline, CDR1 is DFQATT, CDR2 SNEGSKA (reference sequence).

The V gene is TRBV6-5, the J gene TRBJ2-1; TCRdb designates TRBD2, a call that cannot be tested without DNA. The germline CDR1 and CDR2 sequences are MNHEY and SVGAGI. This CDR3 has 15 amino acids. CDR3 protein: CASRGLAVSYNEQFF.

This chain connects TRBV11-1 to TRBJ1-2; the TCRdb D gene call, TRBD1, has no DNA to confirm it. From germline, CDR1 is SGHAT and CDR2 FQDESV (reference sequence). The CDR3 runs to 15 residues. CDR3: CASSLAASGNYGYTF. The full variable domain, rest sourced from reference TRBV11-1 and TRBJ1-2, is EAEVAQSPRYKITEKSQAVAFWCDPISGHATLYWYRQILGQGPELLVQFQDESVVDDSQLPKDRFSAERLKGVDSTLKIQPAELGDSAMYLCASSLAASGNYGYTFGSGTRLTVV.

Judged by frequency, this clonotype is medium-sized. The chain employs TRBV4-3 and TRBJ2-1; TCRdb's D call of TRBD2 is untestable without DNA. Germline V lookup: CDR1 LGHNA, CDR2 YSLEER. This CDR3 has 14 amino acids. The CDR3 sequence is CASSQDGPLNEQFF.

The genes are TRBV25-1 and TRBJ2-1; the TCRdb D gene call, TRBD2, has no DNA to confirm it. Germline V lookup: CDR1 MGHDK, CDR2 SYGVNS. The CDR3 totals 14 residues. CDR3 protein: CASSVGAGHNEQFF.

In terms of frequency, this clonotype is medium-sized (0.01 to 0.1%). V is TRBV29-1 and J is TRBJ1-1; TCRdb outputs TRBD1, but without DNA this stays unchecked. CDR1 SQVTM and CDR2 ANQGSEA come from the germline V gene. This CDR3 is built from 16 residues. The CDR3 here is CTTTGGQGAVDTEAFF.

J is TRBJ2-3 and V is TRBV6-1; absent DNA, TCRdb's TRBD1 call cannot be checked. The CDR3 has 16 residues. Germline lookup yields CDR1 MNHNS and CDR2 SASEGT. The CDR3 region is CASSDGDTRGTDTQYF.

Frequency places this clonotype as medium-sized. The chain carries TRBV6-2 or TRBV6-3 and TRBJ1-1; the TRBD1 assignment by TCRdb is unverifiable without DNA. This CDR3 comprises 15 residues. Germline V gene data show CDR1 as MNHEY and CDR2 as SVGEGT. CDR3 sequence reads: CASSYAGAENTEAFF.

The genes are TRBV7-9 and TRBJ2-1. CDR1 and CDR2 (germline): SEHNR, FQNEAQ (reference sequence). This CDR3 has 14 residues. This CDR3 reads CASSLVGLNNEQFF.

This clonotype is medium-sized (0.01 to 0.1%) by frequency. The chain couples TRBV27 to TRBJ1-2; lacking DNA, the TRBD1 call made by TCRdb goes unchecked. The CDR3 loop spans 12 amino acids. From germline, CDR1 is MNHEY and CDR2 SMNVEV (reference sequence). CDR3 sequence: CASKGGAQGYTF.

The CDR3 region is CAISPGTGANTDTQYF. V is TRBV10-3 and J is TRBJ2-3; TCRdb picks TRBD1, but there is no DNA to check that call. The CDR3 totals 16 residues. Germline lookup yields CDR1 ENHRY and CDR2 SYGVKD.

This clonotype is labeled medium-sized based on frequency. The V gene is TRBV4-1, the J gene TRBJ1-2. Germline V CDR1 and CDR2: MGHRA, YSYEKL. The CDR3 length is 14 residues. CDR3 region: CASSQVGANYGYTF.

This chain connects TRBV19 to TRBJ2-3; the TRBD1 assignment by TCRdb is unverifiable without DNA. CDR1 is LNHDA and CDR2 is SQIVND in the germline V gene (reference sequence). The CDR3 totals 14 residues. Here the CDR3 reads CASSPTGATDTQYF.

Frequency places this clonotype as medium-sized. The gene calls are TRBV6-6 and TRBJ2-7; TCRdb's D gene call, TRBD1, goes unchecked for lack of DNA. CDR1 MNHNY and CDR2 SVGAGI come from the germline V gene (reference sequence). The CDR3 covers 15 residues. The CDR3: CASTPLSSGFDEQYF.

The J gene is TRBJ2-1, the V gene TRBV5-6. This CDR3 comprises 13 residues. Looked up from germline, CDR1 is SGHDT and CDR2 is YYEEEE. The CDR3 protein is CASSLAGNNEQFF.

This chain joins TRBV29-1 and TRBJ2-1. Germline assignment: CDR1 SQVTM and CDR2 ANQGSEA. This CDR3 has 12 residues. CDR3 loop: CSALDMYNEQFF.